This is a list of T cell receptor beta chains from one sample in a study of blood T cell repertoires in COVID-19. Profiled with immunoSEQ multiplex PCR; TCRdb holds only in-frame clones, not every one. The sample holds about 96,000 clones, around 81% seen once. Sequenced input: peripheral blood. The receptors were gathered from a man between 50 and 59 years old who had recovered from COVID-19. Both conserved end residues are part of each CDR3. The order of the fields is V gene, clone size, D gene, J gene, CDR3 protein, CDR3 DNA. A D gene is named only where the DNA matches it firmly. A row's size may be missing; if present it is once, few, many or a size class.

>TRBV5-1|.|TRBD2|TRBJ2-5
CASSLGRGSGETQYF
TGCGCCAGCAGCTTGGGTCGCGGGAGCGGTGAGACCCAGTACTTC
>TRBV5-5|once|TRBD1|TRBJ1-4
CASSRGTGLANEKLFF
TGTGCCAGCAGCCGCGGGACAGGGCTTGCTAATGAAAAACTGTTTTTT
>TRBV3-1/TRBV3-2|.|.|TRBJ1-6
CASSHIVMSSYNSPLHF
TGTGCCAGCAGCCATATTGTGATGAGCTCCTATAATTCACCCCTCCACTTT
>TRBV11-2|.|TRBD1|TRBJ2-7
CASSPDRGHEQYF
TGTGCCAGCAGCCCGGACAGGGGACACGAGCAGTACTTC
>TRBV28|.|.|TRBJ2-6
CASSFKGAGANVLTF
TGTGCCAGCAGTTTTAAGGGGGCTGGGGCCAACGTCCTGACTTTC
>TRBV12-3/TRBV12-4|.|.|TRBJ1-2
CASRVTGFCTF
TGTGCCAGCAGAGTGACAGGTTTCTGCACCTTC
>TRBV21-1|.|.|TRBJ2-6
CASSKVGRGNLGANVLTF
.
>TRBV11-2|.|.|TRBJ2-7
CASSLEGGRGYEQYF
TGTGCCAGCAGCTTAGAGGGGGGAAGGGGCTACGAGCAGTACTTC
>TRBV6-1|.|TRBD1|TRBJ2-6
CASNIGQGGANVLTF
TGTGCCAGCAACATCGGACAGGGGGGGGCCAACGTCCTGACTTTC
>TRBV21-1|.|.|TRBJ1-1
CASSKALKGGPEAFF
TGTGCCAGCAGCAAAGCCCTGAAGGGGGGGCCTGAAGCTTTCTTT
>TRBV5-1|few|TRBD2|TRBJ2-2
CASSPDPSGRAGELFF
TGCGCCAGCAGCCCCGACCCTAGCGGGAGGGCCGGGGAGCTGTTTTTT
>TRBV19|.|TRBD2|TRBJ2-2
CASTNRGGGPAGELFF
TGTGCCAGTACCAATCGGGGCGGGGGGCCAGCCGGGGAGCTGTTTTTT
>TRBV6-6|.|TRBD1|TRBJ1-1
CASTDRGRGAFF
TGTGCCAGCACCGACAGGGGTAGGGGAGCTTTCTTT
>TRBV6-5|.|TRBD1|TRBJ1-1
CASSPRDRGHTEAFF
TGTGCCAGCAGTCCCCGGGACAGGGGGCACACTGAAGCTTTCTTT
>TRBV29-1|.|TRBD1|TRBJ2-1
CSVPRQGGNEQFF
TGCAGCGTTCCTAGACAGGGGGGCAATGAGCAGTTCTTC
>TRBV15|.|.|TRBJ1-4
CATSKGLEEKLFF
TGTGCCACCAGCAAGGGGTTGGAAGAAAAACTGTTTTTT
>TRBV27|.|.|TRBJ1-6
CASRSLGGQLGNSPLHF
TGTGCCAGCCGATCTCTGGGTGGGCAACTAGGCAATTCACCCCTCCACTTT
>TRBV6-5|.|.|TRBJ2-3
CACGRAGSSTDTQYF
TGTGCCTGTGGAAGAGCAGGTTCAAGCACAGATACGCAGTATTTT
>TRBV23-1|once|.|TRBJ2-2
CASSRETGELFF
TGCGCCAGCAGTCGAGAAACCGGGGAGCTGTTTTTT